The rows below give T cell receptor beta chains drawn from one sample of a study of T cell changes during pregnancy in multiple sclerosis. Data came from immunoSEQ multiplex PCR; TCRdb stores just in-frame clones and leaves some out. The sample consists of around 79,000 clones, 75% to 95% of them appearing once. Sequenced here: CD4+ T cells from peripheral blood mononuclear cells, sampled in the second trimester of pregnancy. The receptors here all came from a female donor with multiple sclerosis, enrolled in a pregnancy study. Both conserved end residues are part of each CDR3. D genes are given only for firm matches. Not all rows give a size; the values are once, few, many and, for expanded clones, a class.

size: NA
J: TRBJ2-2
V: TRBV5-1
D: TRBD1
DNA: TGCGCCAGCAGCTTGGCAGGGGGAGTTAACACCGGGGAGCTGTTTTTT
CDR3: CASSLAGGVNTGELFF

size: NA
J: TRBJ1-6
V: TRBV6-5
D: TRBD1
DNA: TGTGCCAGCAGTTACGGACAGGGTTTTATTTCACCCCTCCACTTT
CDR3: CASSYGQGFISPLHF

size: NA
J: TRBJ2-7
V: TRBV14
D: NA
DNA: TGTGCCAGCAGCGTAAAAACAGGGACCGAGCAGTACTTC
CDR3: CASSVKTGTEQYF

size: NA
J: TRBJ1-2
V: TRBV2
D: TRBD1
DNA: TGTGCCAGCAGTAGGGACAGACCTGCTAACTATGGCTACACCTTC
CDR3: CASSRDRPANYGYTF

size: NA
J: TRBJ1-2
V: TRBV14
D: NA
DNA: TGTGCCAGCAGCCAAGCTCGACAAGTCCCTGGCTACACCTTC
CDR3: CASSQARQVPGYTF

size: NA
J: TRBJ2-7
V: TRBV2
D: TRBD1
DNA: TGTGCCAGCAGCGAAGGACAGGCCTACTACGAGCAGTACTTC
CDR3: CASSEGQAYYEQYF

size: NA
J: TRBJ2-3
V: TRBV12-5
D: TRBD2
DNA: TGTGCTAGTGGTTTGGCATTAGCGGGGGGGAGAGGGTTGTCAGATACGCAGTATTTT
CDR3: CASGLALAGGRGLSDTQYF

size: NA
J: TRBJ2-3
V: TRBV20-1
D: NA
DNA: TGCAGTGCGAGGCATTCAGATACGCAGTATTTT
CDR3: CSARHSDTQYF

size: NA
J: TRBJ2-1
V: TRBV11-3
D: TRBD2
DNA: TGTGCCAGCAGCCCCTTCCGGACTAGCGGGGGCTCCTACAATGAGCAGTTCTTC
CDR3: CASSPFRTSGGSYNEQFF

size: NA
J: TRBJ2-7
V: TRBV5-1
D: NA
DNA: TGCGCCAGCACACAGACGACGGCCGGGGAATCCCACGAGCAGTACTTC
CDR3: CASTQTTAGESHEQYF

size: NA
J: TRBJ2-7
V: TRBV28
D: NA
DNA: TGTGCCAGCAGTTTTGGGACATTCTCCTACGAGCAGTACTTC
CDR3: CASSFGTFSYEQYF

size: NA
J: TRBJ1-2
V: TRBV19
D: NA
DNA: TGTGCCAGTAGTATATTGGGGACACCACCAGCGGATGGCTACACCTTC
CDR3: CASSILGTPPADGYTF

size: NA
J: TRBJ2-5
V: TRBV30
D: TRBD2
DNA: TGTGCCGGGGGGGGTCCCAGCTGGCACTTC
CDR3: CAGGGPSWHF

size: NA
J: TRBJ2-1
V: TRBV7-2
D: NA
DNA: TGTGCCAGCAGCTCTGAGATATACAATGAGCAGTTCTTC
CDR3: CASSSEIYNEQFF

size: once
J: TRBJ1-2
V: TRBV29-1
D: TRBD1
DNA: TGCAGCGTTTACGGACAGGGGAATGGCTACACCTTC
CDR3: CSVYGQGNGYTF

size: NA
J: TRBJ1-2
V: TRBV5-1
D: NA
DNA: TGCGCCAGCAGCTTGGCTCCATCAGCTAACTATGGCTACACCTTC
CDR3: CASSLAPSANYGYTF

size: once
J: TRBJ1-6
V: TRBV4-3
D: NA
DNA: TGCGCCAGCAGCCAATTGGCCTCATTCGGGGGATCACCCCTCCACTTT
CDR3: CASSQLASFGGSPLHF

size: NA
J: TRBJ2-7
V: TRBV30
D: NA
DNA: TGTGCCTGGAATCCCGGAGGGTCCGAGCAGTACTTC
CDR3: CAWNPGGSEQYF

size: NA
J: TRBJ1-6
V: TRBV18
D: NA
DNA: TGTGCCAGCTCACCACCAGGGGCGAGCTCCTATAATTCACCCCTCCACTTT
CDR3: CASSPPGASSYNSPLHF

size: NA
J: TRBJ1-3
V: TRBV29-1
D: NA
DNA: TGCAGCGTTGTAAGAGAGGGAAACACCATATATTTT
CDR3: CSVVREGNTIYF

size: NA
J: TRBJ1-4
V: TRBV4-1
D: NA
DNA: TGCGCCAGCAGCCACCAAACCCTCGGAGGCGTCGAAAAACTGTTTTTT
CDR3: CASSHQTLGGVEKLFF

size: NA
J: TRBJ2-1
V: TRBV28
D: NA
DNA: TGTGCCAGCAGTTCCCGAAGCGACAATGAGCAGTTCTTC
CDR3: CASSSRSDNEQFF

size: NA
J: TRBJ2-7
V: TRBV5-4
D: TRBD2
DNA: TGTGCCAGCAGCTTGGGACTAGCGGGAGGGTCCTACGAGCAGTACTTC
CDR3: CASSLGLAGGSYEQYF

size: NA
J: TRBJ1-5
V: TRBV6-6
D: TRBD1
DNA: TGTGCCACTACCCCAGGGGGGTTTAGCAATCAGCCCCAGCATTTT
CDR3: CATTPGGFSNQPQHF

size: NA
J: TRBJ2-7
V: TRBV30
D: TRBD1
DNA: TGTGCCTGGAGTCTCGGACAGGGTTCTTCCTACGAGCAGTACTTC
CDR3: CAWSLGQGSSYEQYF

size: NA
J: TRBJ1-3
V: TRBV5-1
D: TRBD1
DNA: TGCGCCAGCAGCGGCGGACAGGGGTCGGCTGGAAACACCATATATTTT
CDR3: CASSGGQGSAGNTIYF

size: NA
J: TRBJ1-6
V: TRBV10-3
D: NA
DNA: TGTGCCATCAGCGTGGAAGCAGGCGCTAATTCACCCCTCCACTTT
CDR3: CAISVEAGANSPLHF

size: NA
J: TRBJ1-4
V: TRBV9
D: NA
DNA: TGTGCCAGCAGCGTAGGGGCCGGAGGAACTAATGAAAAACTGTTTTTT
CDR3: CASSVGAGGTNEKLFF

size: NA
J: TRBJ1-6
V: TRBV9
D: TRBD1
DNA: TGTGCCAGCAGCGTGGGCGACAGGGTTAATTCACCCCTCCACTTT
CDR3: CASSVGDRVNSPLHF

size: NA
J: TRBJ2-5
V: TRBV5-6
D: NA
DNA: TGTGCCAGCAGCTTGGAAAGGGGCCAAGAGACCCAGTACTTC
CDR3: CASSLERGQETQYF

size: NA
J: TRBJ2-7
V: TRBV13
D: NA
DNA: TGTGCCAGCAGTCGACAACTAGTCGACCCCTACGAGCAGTACTTC
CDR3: CASSRQLVDPYEQYF

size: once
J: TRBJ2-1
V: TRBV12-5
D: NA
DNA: TGTGCTAGTGGTTTGGTACTAGACAATGAGCAGTTCTTC
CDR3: CASGLVLDNEQFF

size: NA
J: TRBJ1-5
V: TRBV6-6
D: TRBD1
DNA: TGTGCCAGCAGACGACAGGGCCGGAGCAATCAGCCCCAGCATTTT
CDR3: CASRRQGRSNQPQHF

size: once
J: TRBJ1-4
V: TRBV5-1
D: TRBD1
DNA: TGCGCCAGCAGCTTGTCAGGGGGCGGCGAAAAACTGTTTTTT
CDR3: CASSLSGGGEKLFF

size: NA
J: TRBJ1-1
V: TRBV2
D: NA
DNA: TGTGCCAGCAAGGAGGAGGGGCCAACTGAAGCTTTCTTT
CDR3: CASKEEGPTEAFF

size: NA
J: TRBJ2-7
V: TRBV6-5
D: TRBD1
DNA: TGTGCCAGCAGTGGAACGGGACAGCACTACGAGCAGTACTTC
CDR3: CASSGTGQHYEQYF

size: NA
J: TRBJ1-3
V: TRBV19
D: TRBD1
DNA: TGTGCCACTTCCCTAGTGGGACAGGGTCTATCATCTGGAAACACCATATATTTT
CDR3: CATSLVGQGLSSGNTIYF

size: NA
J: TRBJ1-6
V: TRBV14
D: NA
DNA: TGTGCCAGCAGCCCCGTAAGGGGAACCTATAATTCACCCCTCCACTTT
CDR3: CASSPVRGTYNSPLHF

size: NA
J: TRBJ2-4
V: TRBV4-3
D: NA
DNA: TGCGCCAGCAGCCAAGAATCTAACTTCTATGGAAACATTCAGTACTTC
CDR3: CASSQESNFYGNIQYF

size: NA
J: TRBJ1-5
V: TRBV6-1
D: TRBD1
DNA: TGTGCCAGCAGTGATGGCAGGGGGGAACAGCCCCAGCATTTT
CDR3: CASSDGRGEQPQHF

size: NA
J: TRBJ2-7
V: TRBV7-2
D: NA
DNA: TGTGCCAGCAGCTTAAGTCAAGGCGGCGCCTACGAGCAGTACTTC
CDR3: CASSLSQGGAYEQYF

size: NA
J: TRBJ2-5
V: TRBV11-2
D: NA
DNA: TGTGCCAGCAGCGTTGGGCAGGCCCAGTACTTC
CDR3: CASSVGQAQYF

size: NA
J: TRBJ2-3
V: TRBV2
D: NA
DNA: TGTGCCAGCAGTGTAACCCCTCTTGGCGGGAGAGGGGGAGATACGCAGTATTTT
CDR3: CASSVTPLGGRGGDTQYF

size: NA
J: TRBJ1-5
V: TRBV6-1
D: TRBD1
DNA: TGTGCCAGCACCCGGACAGGAAATCAGCCCCAGCATTTT
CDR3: CASTRTGNQPQHF

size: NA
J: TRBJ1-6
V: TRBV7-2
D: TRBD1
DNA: TGTGCCAGCAGCTTCGGGACAGCCTATAATTCACCCCTCCACTTT
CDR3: CASSFGTAYNSPLHF

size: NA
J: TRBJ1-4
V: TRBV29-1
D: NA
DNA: TGCAGCGTTCGGGTGGGTGAAAAACTGTTTTTT
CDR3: CSVRVGEKLFF

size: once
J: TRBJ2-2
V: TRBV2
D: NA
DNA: TGTGCCAGCAAGGGACACGGGAACACCGGGGAGCTGTTTTTT
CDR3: CASKGHGNTGELFF

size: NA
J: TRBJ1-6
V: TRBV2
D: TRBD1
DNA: TGTGCCAGCAGTTTGACAGGGGGTACCCTGTCCCTCCACTTT
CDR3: CASSLTGGTLSLHF

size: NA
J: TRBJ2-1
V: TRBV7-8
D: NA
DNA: TGTGCCAGCGGGCGACTAGCCTACAATGAGCAGTTCTTC
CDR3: CASGRLAYNEQFF

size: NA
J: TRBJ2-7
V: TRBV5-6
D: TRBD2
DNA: TGTGCCAGCAGCTTCCGCTGGGGGGGTGAAGAGCAGTACTTC
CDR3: CASSFRWGGEEQYF

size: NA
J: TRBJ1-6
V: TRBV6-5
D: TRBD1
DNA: TGTGCCAGCAGTTACAAGGACAGGGGGTGGGGTTCACCCCTCCACTTT
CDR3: CASSYKDRGWGSPLHF

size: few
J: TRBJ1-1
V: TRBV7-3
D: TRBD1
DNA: TGTGCCAGCAGTGTACAGGGGGGCACTGAAGCTTTCTTT
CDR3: CASSVQGGTEAFF

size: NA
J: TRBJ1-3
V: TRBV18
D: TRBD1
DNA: TGTGCCAGCTCATCCGGACAGGCGGCCACTGGAAACACCATATATTTT
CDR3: CASSSGQAATGNTIYF

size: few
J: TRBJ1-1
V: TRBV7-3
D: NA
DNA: TGTGCCAGCAGCTTGACCTCGGACATTTACACTGAAGCTTTCTTT
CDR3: CASSLTSDIYTEAFF